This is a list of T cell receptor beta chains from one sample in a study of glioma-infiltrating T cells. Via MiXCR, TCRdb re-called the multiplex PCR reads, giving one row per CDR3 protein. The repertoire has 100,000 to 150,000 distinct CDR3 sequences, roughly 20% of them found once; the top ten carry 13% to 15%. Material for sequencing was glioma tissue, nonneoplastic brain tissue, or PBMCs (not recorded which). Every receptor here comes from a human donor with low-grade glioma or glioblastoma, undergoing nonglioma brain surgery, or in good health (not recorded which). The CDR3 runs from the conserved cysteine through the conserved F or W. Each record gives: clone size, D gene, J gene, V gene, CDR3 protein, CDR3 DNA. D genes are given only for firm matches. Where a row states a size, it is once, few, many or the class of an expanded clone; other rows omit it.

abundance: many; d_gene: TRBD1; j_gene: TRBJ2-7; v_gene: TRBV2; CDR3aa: CASSSTGVEQYF; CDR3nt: TGTGCCAGCAGCTCAACAGGGGTCGAGCAGTACTTC
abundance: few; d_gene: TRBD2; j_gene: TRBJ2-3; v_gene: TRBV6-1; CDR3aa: CASSPLGTSGSTDTQYF; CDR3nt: TGCGCCAGCAGTCCACTCGGGACTAGCGGGAGCACAGATACGCAGTATTTT
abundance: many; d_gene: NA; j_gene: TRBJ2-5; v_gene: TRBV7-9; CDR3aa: CASSLMAGEETQYF; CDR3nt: TGTGCCAGCAGCTTAATGGCAGGGGAAGAGACCCAGTACTTC
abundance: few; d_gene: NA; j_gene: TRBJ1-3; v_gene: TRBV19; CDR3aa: CASTRGGSGNTIYF; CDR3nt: TGTGCCAGTACCCGGGGGGGTTCTGGAAACACCATATATTTT
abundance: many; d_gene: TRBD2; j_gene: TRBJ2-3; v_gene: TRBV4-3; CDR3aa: CASSQALAGLTDTQYF; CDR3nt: TGCGCCAGCAGCCAAGCTCTAGCGGGGCTCACAGATACGCAGTATTTT
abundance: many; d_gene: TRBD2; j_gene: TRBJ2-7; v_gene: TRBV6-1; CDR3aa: CASRATGTSNEQYF; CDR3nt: TGTGCCAGCAGGGCCACCGGGACTAGCAACGAGCAGTACTTC
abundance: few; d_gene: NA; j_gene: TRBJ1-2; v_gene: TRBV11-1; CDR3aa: CASSPAVGANYGYTF; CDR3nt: TGTGCCAGCAGCCCGGCGGTTGGCGCTAACTATGGCTACACCTTC
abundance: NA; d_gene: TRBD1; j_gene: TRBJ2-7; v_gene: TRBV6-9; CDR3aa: CASSSDRASPYEQYF; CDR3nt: TGTGCCAGCAGTTCCGACAGGGCGAGCCCCTACGAGCAGTACTTC
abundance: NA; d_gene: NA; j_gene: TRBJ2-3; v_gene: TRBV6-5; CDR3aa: CARRSSPAGLAAPRPAPPSF; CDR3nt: TGTGCCCGCCGTTCCTCGCCTGCCGGCCTCGCCGCCCCTCGCCCCGCTCCGCCGTCTTTT
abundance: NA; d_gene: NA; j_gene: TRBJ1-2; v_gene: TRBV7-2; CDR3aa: CATYLWGVGYTF; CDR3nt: TGTGCCACCTACCTCTGGGGCGTTGGCTACACCTTC
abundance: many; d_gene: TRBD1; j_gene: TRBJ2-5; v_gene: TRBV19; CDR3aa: CASSGTGTASRETQYF; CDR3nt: TGTGCCAGTAGTGGTACCGGGACAGCCAGTCGGGAGACCCAGTACTTC
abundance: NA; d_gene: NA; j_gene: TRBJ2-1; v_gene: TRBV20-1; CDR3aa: CSACTGQGSKNEQFF; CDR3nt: TGCAGTGCTTGCACGGGGCAGGGGAGTAAAAATGAGCAGTTCTTC
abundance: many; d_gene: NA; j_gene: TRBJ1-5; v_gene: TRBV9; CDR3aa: CASSVGQNNQPQHF; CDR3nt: TGTGCCAGCAGCGTAGGGCAGAACAATCAGCCCCAGCATTTT
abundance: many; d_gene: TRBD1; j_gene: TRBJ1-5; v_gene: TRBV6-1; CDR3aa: CASSPDRVGQPQHF; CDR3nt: TGTGCCAGCAGTCCGGACAGGGTCGGTCAGCCCCAGCATTTT